A single sample is the source of the 17 T cell receptor beta chains below, sequenced in a study of T cell clonotyping in hematopoietic cell transplantation. Here immunoSEQ multiplex PCR was the method, and the copy in TCRdb shows in-frame clones only, minus some. This table holds about 80,000 clones, about 96% found once. As to time point: recipient sample about 28 days before transplant, after cytoreduction. Sequencing was performed on peripheral blood mononuclear cells, taken before stem cell transplant. These receptors came from a woman in her fifties or sixties with acute myeloid leukemia. Some clones in this sample may be carry-over from other donors' samples.

The V call is TRBV6-1, the J call TRBJ2-7; 11 bases agree with TRBD2. V gave up 1 base and J gave up 6 bases; unmatched junction bases: 8. The CDR3 length is 16 residues. Germline V gene sequence: CDR1 MNHNS, CDR2 SASEGT. CDR3 region: CASSEVYSGRAVEQYF. The CDR3 nucleotides read TGTGCCAGCAGTGAAGTATATAGCGGGAGGGCCGTCGAGCAGTACTTC.

The chain is built from TRBV28 and TRBJ1-5; weak D call: TRBD1 (6 bases). V was pared by 6 bases and J by 3 bases, with 12 bases between. The CDR3 extends over 14 amino acids. The germline V gene has CDR1 MDHEN and CDR2 SYDVKM. The CDR3 reads CASSSGQNNQPQHF. CDR3 bases: TGTGCCAGCAGCTCCGGACAGAACAATCAGCCCCAGCATTTT.

This rearrangement joins TRBV6-5 to TRBJ1-1; 7 positions agree with TRBD1. Per the germline V gene, CDR1 is MNHEY and CDR2 is SVGAGI. The CDR3 totals 15 residues. Germline trimming cut 4 bases from V and 0 bases from J; bases unmatched to any gene: 5. CDR3 loop: CASSSLQGLNTEAFF. Here the CDR3 DNA reads TGTGCCAGCAGTTCTCTACAGGGGTTGAACACTGAAGCTTTCTTT.

The chain carries TRBV5-1 and TRBJ2-2; D is uncertain. Trimming shortened V by 1 base and J by 0 bases, and 4 bases separated the two germline ends. The CDR3 extends over 14 amino acids. Germline values: CDR1 SGHRS, CDR2 YFSETQ. The CDR3 here is CASSLITNTGELFF. CDR3 bases: TGCGCCAGCAGCTTGATAACGAACACCGGGGAGCTGTTTTTT.

The chain combines TRBV28 with TRBJ1-2; 9 bases match TRBD1. The CDR3 consists of 14 residues. Germline CDR1 is MDHEN and CDR2 is SYDVKM. Unmatched junction bases numbered 6, after V lost 2 bases and J lost 8 bases. The chain's CDR3 is CASSLGTGGDGYTF. CDR3 DNA: TGTGCCAGCAGTTTAGGCACAGGGGGCGACGGCTACACCTTC.

This clone has only a few counts. The chain uses TRBV30 and TRBJ2-1, with 7 bases identical to TRBD2. Germline values: CDR1 GTSNPN, CDR2 SVGIG (reference sequence). Trimming at V came to 2 bases and at J to 6 bases, leaving 4 bases not matched to a gene. This CDR3 region has 13 residues. The DNA of the CDR3 is TGTGCCTGGAGTACACTAGCGAGCAATGAGCAGTTCTTC. The encoded protein is CAWSTLASNEQFF.

This sequence joins TRBV6-5 and TRBJ1-2; D perhaps matches TRBD1 (5 bases). CDR3 size: 14 residues. Germline CDR1 and CDR2: MNHEY and SVGAGI. The V gene lost 2 bases and the J gene lost 2 bases, with 9 bases spanning the gap. The CDR3 loop is CASSYDRQNYGYTF. The CDR3 region has the DNA TGTGCCAGCAGTTACGATCGACAGAACTATGGCTACACCTTC.

The rearrangement links TRBV27 to TRBJ2-2; D gene uncertain. CDR3 size: 15 residues. Trimming removed 2 bases from V and 1 base from J, with 8 bases in between. In germline, CDR1 is MNHEY, CDR2 SMNVEV (reference sequence). The CDR3 is CASSLKTGNTGELFF. Written as DNA, the CDR3 is TGTGCCAGCAGTTTAAAGACGGGGAACACCGGGGAGCTGTTTTTT.

V gene TRBV9 combines with J gene TRBJ1-6; 8 bases are a match to TRBD1. CDR1 SGDLS and CDR2 YYNGEE come from the germline V gene. V lost 5 bases and J lost 7; bases outside the gene matches: 2. This CDR3 comprises 13 residues. CDR3 amino acids: CASRQGGNSPLHF. As DNA, the CDR3 is TGTGCCAGCAGACAGGGGGGAAATTCACCCCTCCACTTT.

This chain connects TRBV5-6 to TRBJ1-1; 8 positions match TRBD1. The V gene end was trimmed by 6 bases and the J gene end by 0 bases; junction bases not matched to a gene: 10. Germline CDR1 and CDR2: SGHDT and YYEEEE. This CDR3 has 16 residues. Here the CDR3 DNA reads TGTGCCAGCACCCAAGGACAGGGCTTCATGAACACTGAAGCTTTCTTT. Its translation: CASTQGQGFMNTEAFF.

The chain recombines TRBV10-3 with TRBJ2-5; possible D gene TRBD2, 5 bases. The closer fit of TRBJ2-7 to the DNA end suggests the J call may be wrong. The V gene's germline CDR1 is ENHRY and CDR2 SYGVKD. This CDR3 contains 15 residues. The CDR3 here is CAISERRGRSYEQYF. CDR3 DNA sequence: TGTGCCATCAGTGAACGGCGCGGGCGCTCCTACGAGCAGTACTTC.

The chain employs TRBV5-1 and TRBJ2-7; 9 bases match TRBD2. J gave up 0 bases and V 4 bases, and 11 bases lay outside the gene matches. This CDR3 has 17 amino acids. Germline V gene sequence: CDR1 SGHRS, CDR2 YFSETQ. For the CDR3, the DNA is TGCGCCAGCAGCCAACCGGGACTAGCCTCCTACTCCTACGAGCAGTACTTC. Amino acids: CASSQPGLASYSYEQYF.

This rearrangement joins TRBV25-1 to TRBJ1-1; no clear D. This CDR3 region has 11 residues. Germline V CDR1 and CDR2: MGHDK, SYGVNS. Trimming shortened V by 3 bases and J by 2 bases, and 1 base separated the two germline ends. CDR3 bases: TGTGCCAGCAGTGATAACACTGAAGCTTTCTTT. It encodes CASSDNTEAFF.

The chain combines TRBV19 with TRBJ1-6; 7 positions agree with TRBD1. Trimming took 5 bases from V and 14 from J; bases not matched to a gene: 9. Germline CDR1 and CDR2: LNHDA and SQIVND (reference sequence). The CDR3 has 13 amino acids. DNA of the CDR3: TGTGCCAGTAGTGTCGACAGGGTTGAGGCCCTCCACTTT. It is translated as CASSVDRVEALHF.

The chain uses TRBV2 and TRBJ2-7; TRBD2 matches at 7 bases. There are 14 residues in the CDR3. Germline loops: CDR1 SNHLY, CDR2 FYNNEI. The CDR3, as DNA: TGTTTCAGCAGTGGGACTAACGACAACTACGAGCAGTACTTC. Amino acids: CFSSGTNDNYEQYF.

This chain joins TRBV5-1 and TRBJ1-2; TRBD1 is a possible D gene (5 bases). The V end was cut by 0 bases, the J end by 8 bases, with 14 bases between. In germline, CDR1 is SGHRS, CDR2 YFSETQ. This CDR3 spans 14 amino acids. The CDR3 protein is CASSLVQGLNGYTF. The DNA for the CDR3 is TGCGCCAGCAGCTTGGTTCAGGGTTTAAACGGCTACACCTTC.

The rearrangement links TRBV30 to TRBJ2-3; D is unresolved. The CDR3 covers 13 residues. Germline CDR1 and CDR2: GTSNPN and SVGIG (reference sequence). Trimming removed 0 bases from V and 4 bases from J, with 8 bases in between. In DNA form, the CDR3 reads TGTGCCTGGAGTGTAGTGCTCGCAGATACGCAGTATTTT. This translates into CAWSVVLADTQYF.